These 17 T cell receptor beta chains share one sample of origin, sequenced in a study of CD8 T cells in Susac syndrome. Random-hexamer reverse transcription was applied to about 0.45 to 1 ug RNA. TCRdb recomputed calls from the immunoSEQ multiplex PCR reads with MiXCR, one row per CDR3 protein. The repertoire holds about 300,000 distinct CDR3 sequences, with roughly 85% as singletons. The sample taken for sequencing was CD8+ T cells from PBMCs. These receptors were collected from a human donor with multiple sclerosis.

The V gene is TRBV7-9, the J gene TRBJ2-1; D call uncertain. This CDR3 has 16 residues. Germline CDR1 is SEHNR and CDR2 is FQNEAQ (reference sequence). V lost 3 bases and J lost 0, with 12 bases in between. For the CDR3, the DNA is TGTGCCAGCAGCTTGAACTCCCCGAGCTCCTACAATGAGCAGTTCTTC. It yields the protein CASSLNSPSSYNEQFF.

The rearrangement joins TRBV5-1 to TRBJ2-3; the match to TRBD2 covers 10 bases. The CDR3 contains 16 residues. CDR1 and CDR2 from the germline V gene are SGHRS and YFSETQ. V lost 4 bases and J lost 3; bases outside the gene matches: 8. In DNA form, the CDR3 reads TGCGCCAGCAGCCCCAACCAGCGGGAGGGGACAGATACGCAGTATTTT. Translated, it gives CASSPNQREGTDTQYF. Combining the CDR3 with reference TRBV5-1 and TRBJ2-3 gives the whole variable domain KAGVTQTPRYLIKTRGQQVTLSCSPISGHRSVSWYQQTPGQGLQFLFEYFSETQRNKGNFPGRFSGRQFSNSRSEMNVSTLELGDSALYLCASSPNQREGTDTQYFGPGTRLTVL.

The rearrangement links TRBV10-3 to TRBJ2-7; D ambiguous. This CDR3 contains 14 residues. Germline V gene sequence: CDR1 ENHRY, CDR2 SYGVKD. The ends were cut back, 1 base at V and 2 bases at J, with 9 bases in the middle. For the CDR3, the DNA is TGTGCCATCAGTGAGTTAGGCAGAGCCTACGAGCAGTACTTC. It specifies CAISELGRAYEQYF.

As DNA, the CDR3 is TGTGCCAGCAACTTACTGACAGGGGGGCATGAGCAGTTCTTC. This gives the protein CASNLLTGGHEQFF. The V gene is TRBV28, the J gene TRBJ2-1; 9 bases align to TRBD1. The CDR3 consists of 14 residues. Per germline, CDR1 MDHEN and CDR2 SYDVKM. The J segment lost 8 bases and the V segment lost 7 bases, leaving 9 bases of the junction unmatched.

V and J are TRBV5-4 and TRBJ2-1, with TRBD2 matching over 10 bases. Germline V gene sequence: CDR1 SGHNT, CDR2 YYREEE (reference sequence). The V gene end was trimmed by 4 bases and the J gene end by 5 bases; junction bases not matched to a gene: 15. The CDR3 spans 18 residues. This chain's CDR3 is CASSPPITGTSENNEQFF. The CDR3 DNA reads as TGTGCCAGCAGCCCGCCCATTACCGGGACTAGCGAGAACAATGAGCAGTTCTTC.

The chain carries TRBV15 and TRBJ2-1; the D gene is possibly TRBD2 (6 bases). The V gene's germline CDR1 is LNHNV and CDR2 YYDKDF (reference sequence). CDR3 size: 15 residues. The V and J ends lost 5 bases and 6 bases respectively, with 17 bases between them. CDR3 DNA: TGTGCCACCAGCGCACGACTAGGGGAGGCCAATGAGCAGTTCTTC. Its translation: CATSARLGEANEQFF.

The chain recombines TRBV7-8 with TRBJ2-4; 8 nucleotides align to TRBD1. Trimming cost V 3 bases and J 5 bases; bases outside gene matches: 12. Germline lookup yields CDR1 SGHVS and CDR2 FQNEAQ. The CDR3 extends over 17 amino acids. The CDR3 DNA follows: TGTGCCAGCAGCTTCTCCGCAGGGGGCATCTCCCAAAACATTCAGTACTTC. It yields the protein CASSFSAGGISQNIQYF.

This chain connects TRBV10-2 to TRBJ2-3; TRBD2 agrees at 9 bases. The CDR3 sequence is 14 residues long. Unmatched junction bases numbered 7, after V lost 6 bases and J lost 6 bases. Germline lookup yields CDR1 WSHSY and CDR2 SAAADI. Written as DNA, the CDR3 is TGCGCCAGCAGCAATAGCGGGAGAGTGGATACGCAGTATTTT. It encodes CASSNSGRVDTQYF.

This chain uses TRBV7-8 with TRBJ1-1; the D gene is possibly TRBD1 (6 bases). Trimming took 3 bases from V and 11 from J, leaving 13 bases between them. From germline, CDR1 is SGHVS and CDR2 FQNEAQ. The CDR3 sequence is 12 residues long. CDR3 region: CASSFYRARAFF. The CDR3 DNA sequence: TGTGCCAGCAGCTTCTACAGGGCTCGCGCTTTCTTT.

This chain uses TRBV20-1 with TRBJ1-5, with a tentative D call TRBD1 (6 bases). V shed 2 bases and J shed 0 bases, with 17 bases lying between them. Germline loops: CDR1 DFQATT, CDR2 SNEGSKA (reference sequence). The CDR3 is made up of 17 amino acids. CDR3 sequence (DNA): TGCAGTGCTAGACAGCTGGGGGCCTATCCTAGCAATCAGCCCCAGCATTTT. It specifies CSARQLGAYPSNQPQHF.

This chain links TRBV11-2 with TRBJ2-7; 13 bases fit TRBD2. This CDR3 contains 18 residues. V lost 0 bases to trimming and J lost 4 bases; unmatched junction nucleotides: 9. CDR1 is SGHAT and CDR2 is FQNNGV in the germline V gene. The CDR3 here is CASSLDAGQGLAGYEQYF. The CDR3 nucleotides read TGTGCCAGCAGCTTAGATGCGGGTCAGGGACTAGCGGGGTACGAGCAGTACTTC.

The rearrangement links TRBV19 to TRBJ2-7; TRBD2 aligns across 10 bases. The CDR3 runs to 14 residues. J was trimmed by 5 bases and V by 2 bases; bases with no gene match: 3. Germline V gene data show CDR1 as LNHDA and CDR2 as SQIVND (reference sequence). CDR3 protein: CASSITSGINEQYF. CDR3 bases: TGTGCCAGTAGTATAACTAGCGGGATCAACGAGCAGTACTTC.

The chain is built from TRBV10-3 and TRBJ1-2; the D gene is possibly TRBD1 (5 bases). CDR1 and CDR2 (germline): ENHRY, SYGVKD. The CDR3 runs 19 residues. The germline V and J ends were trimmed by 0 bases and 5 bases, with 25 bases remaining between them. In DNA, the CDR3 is TGTGCCATCAGTGAGTCCGGAGGGGCAGGATTTACAGAAAGTTATGGCTACACCTTC. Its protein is CAISESGGAGFTESYGYTF.

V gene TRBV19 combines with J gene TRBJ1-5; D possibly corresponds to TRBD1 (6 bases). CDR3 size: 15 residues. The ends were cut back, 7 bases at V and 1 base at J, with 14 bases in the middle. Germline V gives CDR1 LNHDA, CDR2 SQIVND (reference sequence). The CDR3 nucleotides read TGTGCCAGTACCCGAAGGGGGGCGAGCAATCAGCCCCAGCATTTT. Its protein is CASTRRGASNQPQHF.

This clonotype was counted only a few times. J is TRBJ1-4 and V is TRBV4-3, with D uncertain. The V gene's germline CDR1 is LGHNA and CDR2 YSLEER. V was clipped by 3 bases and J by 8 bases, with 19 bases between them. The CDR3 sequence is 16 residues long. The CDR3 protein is CASSQNRGSGTEKLFF. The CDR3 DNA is TGCGCCAGCAGCCAGAACCGAGGGTCAGGCACGGAAAAACTGTTTTTT.

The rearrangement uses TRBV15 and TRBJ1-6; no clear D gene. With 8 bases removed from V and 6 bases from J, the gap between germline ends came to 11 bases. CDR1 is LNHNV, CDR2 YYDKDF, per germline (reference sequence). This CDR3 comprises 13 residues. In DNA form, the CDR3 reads TGTGCCACCTCCGACATCTCTAATTCACCCCTCCACTTT. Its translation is CATSDISNSPLHF.

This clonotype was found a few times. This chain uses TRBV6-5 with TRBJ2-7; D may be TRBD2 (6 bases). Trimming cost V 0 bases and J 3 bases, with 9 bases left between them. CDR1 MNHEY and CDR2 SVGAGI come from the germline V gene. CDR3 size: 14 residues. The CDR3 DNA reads TGTGCCAGCAGTTACTCGGAGGGAGTCTACGAGCAGTACTTC. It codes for CASSYSEGVYEQYF.